This T cell receptor beta chain was captured by sequencing in a study of cytomegalovirus exposure and HLA in healthy donors. Study results and limitations: A prior analysis recorded that most TCR beta V segments were productive about 87% or about 30% of the time.

Comment on this clone: Its antigen remains unidentified.

A multiplex PCR was run with 60 Vbeta primers and 13 Jbeta primers. This table comes from immunoSEQ multiplex PCR, and its TCRdb copy is limited to in-frame clones, with some not included. The sample has 150,000 to 200,000 clones, over 70% seen once. Between the trimmed V and J ends, which lost 1 base and 7 bases, there was a span of 11 bases. This CDR3 region has 15 residues. Germline V gene data show CDR1 as MDHEN and CDR2 as SYDVKM. This chain uses TRBV28 with TRBJ1-6; weak D call: TRBD1 (5 bases). The sequenced material came from PBMCs. The receptor comes from a man aged 50 to 60 in good health and CMV-seropositive. The CDR3 nucleotides are TGTGCCAGCAGTTTATCCGGGGGATGGAATTCACCCCTCCACTTT. This gives the protein CASSLSGGWNSPLHF.